The 29 T cell receptor beta chains in this list originate from one sample, sequenced in a study of brain T cells in children with intractable seizures. Profiled with immunoSEQ multiplex PCR; TCRdb holds only in-frame clones, not every one. The table has hundreds of thousands of clones, 93% seen once. The time point denotes: blood from clinic visit 5 months post-surgery; TSC patient then seizure free. This specimen was peripheral blood, taken roughly 5 months after surgery. The receptors here all came from a boy under three years old with tuberous sclerosis and intractable seizures.

The chain employs TRBV28 and TRBJ2-2; 9 bases agree with TRBD2. The CDR3 extends over 14 amino acids. V trimming: 6 bases; J trimming: 7 bases; junction bases outside the gene matches: 6. Germline CDR1 and CDR2: MDHEN and SYDVKM. The CDR3 bases are TGTGCCAGCAGCCTAGCGGGAACGAACGGGGAGCTGTTTTTT. This translates into CASSLAGTNGELFF.

The rearrangement uses TRBV4-1 and TRBJ2-1; 7 nucleotides line up with TRBD2. CDR3 length: 15 residues. V shed 1 base and J 7 bases; nucleotides not matched to a gene: 7. Per germline, CDR1 MGHRA and CDR2 YSYEKL. CDR3 protein: CASSQGVREANEQFF. For the CDR3, the DNA is TGCGCCAGCAGCCAAGGTGTTCGGGAGGCAAATGAGCAGTTCTTC.

This clone was seen only once. This chain joins TRBV30 and TRBJ1-2; tentatively, D is TRBD1 (6 bases). CDR3 length: 14 amino acids. The V end lost 2 bases, the J end lost 4 bases, and 14 bases lay between the germline ends. From germline, CDR1 is GTSNPN and CDR2 SVGIG (reference sequence). CDR3 in amino acids: CAWSLTGSAYGYTF. The CDR3 coding sequence is TGTGCCTGGAGTCTTACAGGGAGTGCCTATGGCTACACCTTC.

V gene TRBV28 combines with J gene TRBJ1-1, with unresolved D. Deletions cut 2 bases from V and 1 base from J, with 11 bases between. Germline lookup yields CDR1 MDHEN and CDR2 SYDVKM. The CDR3 is 15 residues long. The CDR3 is CASSLLRSKNTEAFF. The CDR3 bases are TGTGCCAGCAGTTTACTCCGGTCAAAGAACACTGAAGCTTTCTTT.

The chain combines TRBV9 with TRBJ2-1, with TRBD2 matching over 11 bases. The J segment lost 5 bases and the V segment lost 3 bases, leaving 7 bases of the junction unmatched. The CDR3 consists of 16 residues. From germline, CDR1 is SGDLS and CDR2 YYNGEE. The CDR3 nucleotides read TGTGCCAGCAGCGCCCAGGGACTAGCGGAAGACAATGAGCAGTTCTTC. Translation: CASSAQGLAEDNEQFF. Complete variable domain (other parts from reference TRBV9 and TRBJ2-1): DSGVTQTPKHLITATGQRVTLRCSPRSGDLSVYWYQQSLDQGLQFLIQYYNGEERAKGNILERFSAQQFPDLHSELNLSSLELGDSALYFCASSAQGLAEDNEQFFGPGTRLTVL.

The genes are TRBV5-4 and TRBJ1-1; D remains ambiguous. V lost 1 base, J lost 11 bases, and 15 bases lay in between. The CDR3 spans 13 residues. Per germline, CDR1 SGHNT and CDR2 YYREEE (reference sequence). This chain's CDR3 is CASSLRGGKAAFF. In DNA, the CDR3 is TGTGCCAGCAGCTTGAGAGGAGGTAAGGCGGCTTTCTTT.

This clone has more than one count but fewer than ten. This chain's CDR3 is CASSFRDRGGYTF. The CDR3 bases are TGTGCCAGCAGCTTCCGGGACAGAGGGGGCTACACCTTC. V is TRBV6-5 and J is TRBJ1-2, with 7 bases lining up with TRBD1. V lost 6 bases, J lost 8 bases, and 9 bases stayed unmatched. Germline V gene data show CDR1 as MNHEY and CDR2 as SVGAGI. This CDR3 has 13 residues.

The genes are TRBV19 and TRBJ2-5; D is perhaps TRBD2 (5 bases). The CDR3 is made up of 14 amino acids. Looked up from germline, CDR1 is LNHDA and CDR2 is SQIVND (reference sequence). The V and J ends lost 4 bases and 3 bases respectively, with 12 bases between them. This chain's CDR3 is CASSTSSPKETQYF. The CDR3 DNA is TGTGCCAGTAGTACCTCTAGCCCCAAAGAGACCCAGTACTTC.

This chain connects TRBV3-1 (or the pseudogene TRBV3-2) to TRBJ2-6; no clear D. V was trimmed by 2 bases and J by 4 bases, leaving 9 bases between them. The germline CDR1 and CDR2 sequences are LGHDT and YNNKEL (reference sequence). CDR3 length: 15 amino acids. DNA of the CDR3: TGTGCCAGCAGCCAAATGCTCACGGGGGCCAACGTCCTGACTTTC. It codes for CASSQMLTGANVLTF.

This rearrangement joins TRBV11-3 to TRBJ2-1; 14 positions agree with TRBD2. Looked up from germline, CDR1 is SGHNT and CDR2 is YENEEA. J gave up 3 bases and V 7 bases, and 5 bases lay outside the gene matches. This CDR3 is built from 16 residues. The CDR3 bases are TGTGCCAGCAAGACTAGCGGGAGGGCCGGCTACAATGAGCAGTTCTTC. Its protein is CASKTSGRAGYNEQFF. Full variable domain (remainder filled in from reference TRBV11-3 and TRBJ2-1): EAGVVQSPRYKIIEKKQPVAFWCNPISGHNTLYWYLQNLGQGPELLIRYENEEAVDDSQLPKDRFSAERLKGVDSTLKIQPAELGDSAVYLCASKTSGRAGYNEQFFGPGTRLTVL.

With regard to this clone: Other DNA sequences in the sample encode the same CDR3. CDR3 region: CASSQGRYGYTF. The CDR3 DNA follows: TGTGCCAGCAGCCAGGGACGGTATGGCTACACCTTC. The rearrangement links TRBV3-1 (or the pseudogene TRBV3-2) to TRBJ1-2; a possible D gene is TRBD1 (5 bases). The CDR3 extends over 12 amino acids. Between the trimmed V and J ends, which lost 3 bases and 5 bases, there was a span of 7 bases. Germline lookup yields CDR1 LGHDT and CDR2 YNNKEL (reference sequence).

The rearrangement uses TRBV7-2 and TRBJ1-1; D unresolved. Germline V gene sequence: CDR1 SGHTA, CDR2 FQGNSA. Trimming shortened V by 2 bases and J by 4 bases, and 8 bases separated the two germline ends. The CDR3 contains 13 residues. The CDR3 protein is CASSLRARTEAFF. The CDR3 DNA follows: TGTGCCAGCAGCTTACGGGCGCGCACTGAAGCTTTCTTT.

The chain employs TRBV5-1 and TRBJ2-1, with D perhaps TRBD2 (6 bases). V lost 4 bases to trimming and J lost 12 bases, with 14 bases between them. The CDR3 is made up of 12 amino acids. Looked up from germline, CDR1 is SGHRS and CDR2 is YFSETQ. Here the CDR3 reads CASSPGVLGQFF. The DNA for the CDR3 is TGCGCCAGCAGCCCGGGGGTCCTAGGGCAGTTCTTC.

The V call is TRBV6-4, the J call TRBJ2-2; D is perhaps TRBD2 (6 bases). V gave up 5 bases and J gave up 1 base, with 11 bases separating them. The V gene's germline CDR1 is MRHNA and CDR2 SNTAGT. CDR3 length: 15 amino acids. The CDR3 DNA follows: TGTGCCAGCAGTCGGGACTTGCTGAACACCGGGGAGCTGTTTTTT. Residues: CASSRDLLNTGELFF.

This chain joins TRBV5-6 and TRBJ1-2; TRBD1 might be the D (6 bases). CDR1 is SGHDT and CDR2 is YYEEEE in the germline V gene. The CDR3 loop spans 15 amino acids. V gave up 0 bases and J gave up 4 bases, with 13 bases separating them. The CDR3 loop is CASSLDQGLVYGYTF. The DNA for the CDR3 is TGTGCCAGCAGCTTGGATCAGGGGCTGGTCTATGGCTACACCTTC. The full variable domain, rest sourced from reference TRBV5-6 and TRBJ1-2, is DAGVTQSPTHLIKTRGQQVTLRCSPKSGHDTVSWYQQALGQGPQFIFQYYEEEERQRGNFPDRFSGHQFPNYSSELNVNALLLGDSALYLCASSLDQGLVYGYTFGSGTRLTVV.

The V call is TRBV6-5, the J call TRBJ1-2, with 11 bases aligning to TRBD1. The CDR3 covers 15 residues. V lost 0 bases and J lost 4; bases outside the gene matches: 1. The germline V gene has CDR1 MNHEY and CDR2 SVGAGI. The CDR3 sequence is CASSYSDRGPYGYTF. CDR3 in DNA: TGTGCCAGCAGTTACTCGGACAGGGGGCCCTATGGCTACACCTTC.

This clone was counted once. CDR3 residues: CASRTGGPNTEAFF. As DNA, the CDR3 is TGTGCCAGCAGGACAGGGGGCCCGAACACTGAAGCTTTCTTT. This chain joins TRBV6-4 and TRBJ1-1; 10 bases are shared with TRBD1. This CDR3 comprises 14 residues. Per germline, CDR1 MRHNA and CDR2 SNTAGT. Trimming at V came to 6 bases and at J to 1 base, leaving 2 bases not matched to a gene.

The rearrangement links TRBV11-3 to TRBJ2-3; 8 nucleotides align to TRBD2. Germline trimming cut 3 bases from V and 5 bases from J; bases unmatched to any gene: 7. The CDR3 consists of 15 residues. Germline assignment: CDR1 SGHNT and CDR2 YENEEA. The CDR3 sequence is CASSLGAGAGDTQYF. CDR3 bases: TGTGCCAGCAGCTTGGGAGCGGGAGCTGGAGATACGCAGTATTTT.

V gene TRBV6-1 combines with J gene TRBJ1-4; no clear D gene. Germline V CDR1 and CDR2: MNHNS, SASEGT. With 4 bases removed from V and 8 bases from J, the gap between germline ends came to 20 bases. This CDR3 spans 16 amino acids. In DNA form, the CDR3 reads TGTGCCAGCAGTGCAACCTGGGGATCCTTTCGGGAAAAACTGTTTTTT. The encoded protein is CASSATWGSFREKLFF.

The rearrangement uses TRBV18 and TRBJ1-1; 7 positions match TRBD1. The CDR3 length is 13 residues. The ends lost 5 bases at V and 4 bases at J; junction bases unmatched: 4. Looked up from germline, CDR1 is KGHSH and CDR2 is LQKENI. The CDR3 reads CASSADRSTEAFF. The DNA for the CDR3 is TGTGCCAGCTCAGCGGACAGGAGCACTGAAGCTTTCTTT.

The V gene is TRBV19, the J gene TRBJ1-1, with a weak D call TRBD1 (6 bases). The V and J ends lost 6 bases and 1 base respectively, with 12 bases between them. Germline V lookup: CDR1 LNHDA, CDR2 SQIVND (reference sequence). The CDR3 sequence is 14 residues long. The CDR3 DNA reads TGTGCCAGTAGGCCTGGGGGGCCGAACACTGAAGCTTTCTTT. Encoded protein: CASRPGGPNTEAFF.

The V gene is TRBV10-2, the J gene TRBJ1-6; D is unresolved. The CDR3 is 14 residues long. The germline V gene encodes CDR1 WSHSY and CDR2 SAAADI. The ends were cut back, 7 bases at V and 8 bases at J, with 15 bases in the middle. The DNA of the CDR3 is TGCGCCAGCACTTCCCTGGGCATGGATTCACCCCTCCACTTT. Amino acids: CASTSLGMDSPLHF.

This chain links TRBV6-1 with TRBJ1-1, with D unclear. Looked up from germline, CDR1 is MNHNS and CDR2 is SASEGT. V gave up 2 bases and J gave up 0 bases, with 7 bases separating them. CDR3 length equals 14 residues. The CDR3 sequence is CASSEISMNTEAFF. The CDR3 DNA follows: TGTGCCAGCAGTGAAATTTCGATGAACACTGAAGCTTTCTTT.

The genes are TRBV5-8 and TRBJ2-7; 10 nucleotides align to TRBD1. This CDR3 region has 16 residues. V dropped 1 base and J dropped 0; count of bases not matched to a gene: 4. Germline CDR1 SGHTS, CDR2 YDEGEE. The CDR3 here is CASSLFGTGDSYEQYF. In DNA, the CDR3 is TGTGCCAGCAGCTTGTTCGGGACAGGGGACTCCTACGAGCAGTACTTC.

This rearrangement joins TRBV4-2 to TRBJ2-5; D is possibly TRBD1 or TRBD2 (5 bases each). The germline V gene has CDR1 LGHNA and CDR2 YNFKEQ. V shed 4 bases and J shed 3 bases, with 18 bases lying between them. The CDR3 loop spans 16 amino acids. The DNA for the CDR3 is TGTGCCAGCAGCCTACGGGGCAGTGATTTTGAAGAGACCCAGTACTTC. It yields the protein CASSLRGSDFEETQYF.

This clone was seen only a few times. The V gene is TRBV4-2, the J gene TRBJ1-2; D is unresolved. The CDR3 length is 15 residues. V was shortened by 4 bases and J by 9 bases, with 21 bases between the two germline ends. Germline lookup yields CDR1 LGHNA and CDR2 YNFKEQ. The CDR3 nucleotides read TGTGCCAGCAGCCTCGGGTTCTTGGGCTCCCCGCGCTACACCTTC. This sequence encodes CASSLGFLGSPRYTF.

V and J are TRBV6-5 and TRBJ2-3; D possibly uses TRBD1 or TRBD2 (5 bases each). From germline, CDR1 is MNHEY and CDR2 SVGAGI. Trimming cost V 8 bases and J 1 base, with 10 bases left between them. The CDR3 is 13 amino acids. CDR3 bases: TGTGCCAGCGGGACGTGGGGCACAGATACGCAGTATTTT. The encoded protein is CASGTWGTDTQYF.

The chain links TRBV6-6 to TRBJ2-7; D may be TRBD2 (5 bases). The CDR3 spans 14 residues. The germline gives CDR1 MNHNY, CDR2 SVGAGI (reference sequence). The ends were cut back, 6 bases at V and 5 bases at J, with 17 bases in the middle. The CDR3 nucleotides read TGTGCCAGCAGGCAACAAGGACTGCGCAACGAGCAGTACTTC. It codes for CASRQQGLRNEQYF.

This chain connects TRBV11-2 to TRBJ2-2; 7 nucleotides align to TRBD1. With V trimmed by 10 bases and J by 2 bases, 13 bases remained unmatched. Per the germline V gene, CDR1 is SGHAT and CDR2 is FQNNGV. The CDR3 consists of 16 residues. The CDR3: CATIPFQGDNTGELFF. CDR3 coding DNA: TGTGCCACCATCCCGTTCCAGGGGGACAACACCGGGGAGCTGTTTTTT.